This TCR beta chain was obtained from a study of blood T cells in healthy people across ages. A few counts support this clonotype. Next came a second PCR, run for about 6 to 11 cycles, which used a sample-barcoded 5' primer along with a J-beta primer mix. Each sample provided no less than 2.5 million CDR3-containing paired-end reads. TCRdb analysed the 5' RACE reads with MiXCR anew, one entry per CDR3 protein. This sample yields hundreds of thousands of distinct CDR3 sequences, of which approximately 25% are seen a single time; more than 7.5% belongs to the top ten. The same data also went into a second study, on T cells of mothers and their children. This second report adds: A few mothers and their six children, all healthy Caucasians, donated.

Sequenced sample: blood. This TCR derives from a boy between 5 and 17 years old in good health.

DNA for the CDR3: TGCGCCAGCAGCCCATCCCCGACAGATCAAGAGACCCAGTACTTC. Its protein is CASSPSPTDQETQYF. This chain connects TRBV5-1 to TRBJ2-5; perhaps TRBD1 as D (5 bases). Trimming left V 4 bases short and J 2 bases short, with 15 bases between. The CDR3 is 15 amino acids. CDR1 is SGHRS and CDR2 is YFSETQ in the germline V gene.